These T cell receptor beta chains were read from a single sample in a study of blood T cell repertoires in COVID-19. Data came from immunoSEQ multiplex PCR; TCRdb stores just in-frame clones and leaves some out. The sample lists a few hundred thousand clones; roughly 88% were seen once. The sample taken for sequencing was peripheral blood. These receptors all come from a woman younger than 45 who had recovered from COVID-19. The CDR3 runs from the conserved cysteine through the conserved F or W. The order of the fields is J gene, D gene, clone size, V gene, CDR3 protein, CDR3 DNA. A D gene is named only where the DNA matches it firmly. A clone size is listed for some rows: how often the clone was seen (once, few, many), or a class if it is expanded.

j_gene: TRBJ1-6
d_gene: NA
abundance: NA
v_gene: TRBV4-1
CDR3aa: CASSQEGLYNSPLHF
CDR3nt: TGCGCCAGCAGCCAAGAGGGACTTTATAATTCACCCCTCCACTTT

j_gene: TRBJ1-6
d_gene: TRBD1
abundance: NA
v_gene: TRBV28
CDR3aa: CASTGTDILRLHF
CDR3nt: TGTGCCAGCACAGGGACAGACATCCTTCGCCTCCACTTT

j_gene: TRBJ2-7
d_gene: TRBD1
abundance: NA
v_gene: TRBV18
CDR3aa: CASSPPLGQGYEQYF
CDR3nt: TGTGCCAGCTCACCCCCCCTCGGACAGGGCTACGAGCAGTACTTC

j_gene: TRBJ1-4
d_gene: TRBD1
abundance: NA
v_gene: TRBV7-9
CDR3aa: CASSFWTGGAGANEKLFF
CDR3nt: TGTGCCAGCAGCTTCTGGACAGGGGGCGCCGGAGCTAATGAAAAACTGTTTTTT

j_gene: TRBJ2-7
d_gene: NA
abundance: NA
v_gene: TRBV7-2
CDR3aa: CASSELGATRSGEQYF
CDR3nt: TGTGCCAGCAGCGAACTGGGGGCCACGCGCTCGGGGGAGCAGTACTTC

j_gene: TRBJ2-2
d_gene: NA
abundance: NA
v_gene: TRBV12-3/TRBV12-4
CDR3aa: CASSKGIAGELFF
CDR3nt: TGTGCCAGCAGCAAGGGGATCGCCGGGGAGCTGTTTTTT

j_gene: TRBJ2-7
d_gene: TRBD2
abundance: NA
v_gene: TRBV5-1
CDR3aa: CASSLGSGGEQYF
CDR3nt: TGCGCCAGCAGCTTGGGTAGCGGGGGGGAGCAGTACTTC

j_gene: TRBJ2-5
d_gene: TRBD2
abundance: few
v_gene: TRBV9
CDR3aa: CASSVAGLAGETQYF
CDR3nt: TGTGCCAGCAGCGTGGCGGGACTAGCTGGAGAGACCCAGTACTTC

j_gene: TRBJ1-2
d_gene: NA
abundance: NA
v_gene: TRBV5-3
CDR3aa: CARSLTVFYGYTF
CDR3nt: TGTGCCAGAAGCTTGACAGTCTTCTATGGCTACACCTTC

j_gene: TRBJ2-3
d_gene: TRBD1
abundance: NA
v_gene: TRBV6-6
CDR3aa: CATAGTDHTDTQYF
CDR3nt: TGTGCCACGGCCGGGACAGATCACACAGATACGCAGTATTTT

j_gene: TRBJ2-7
d_gene: NA
abundance: NA
v_gene: TRBV19
CDR3aa: CASTPRGAGDGHEQYF
CDR3nt: TGTGCCAGTACTCCCCGAGGGGCAGGGGACGGTCACGAGCAGTACTTC

j_gene: TRBJ2-1
d_gene: NA
abundance: NA
v_gene: TRBV7-2
CDR3aa: CASSFDTYNEQFF
CDR3nt: TGTGCCAGCAGCTTTGACACTTACAATGAGCAGTTCTTC

j_gene: TRBJ1-4
d_gene: TRBD1
abundance: NA
v_gene: TRBV5-1
CDR3aa: CASSRDRANEKLFF
CDR3nt: TGCGCCAGCAGCCGGGACAGGGCTAATGAAAAACTGTTTTTT

j_gene: TRBJ1-5
d_gene: TRBD1
abundance: NA
v_gene: TRBV24-1
CDR3aa: CATSPRTGSSNQPQHF
CDR3nt: TGTGCCACCAGTCCCCGGACAGGGAGTAGCAATCAGCCCCAGCATTTT

j_gene: TRBJ2-7
d_gene: TRBD1
abundance: NA
v_gene: TRBV19
CDR3aa: CASSTDLSTGTYEQYF
CDR3nt: TGTGCCAGTAGTACCGACCTCTCGACAGGGACCTACGAGCAGTACTTC

j_gene: TRBJ1-4
d_gene: NA
abundance: NA
v_gene: TRBV7-9
CDR3aa: CASSLALRGPTNEKLFF
CDR3nt: TGTGCCAGCAGCTTAGCGTTGCGGGGTCCGACTAATGAAAAACTGTTTTTT

j_gene: TRBJ2-2
d_gene: TRBD1
abundance: NA
v_gene: TRBV10-1
CDR3aa: CASSGPGQGCTGELFF
CDR3nt: TGCGCCAGCAGTGGACCGGGACAGGGGTGCACCGGGGAGCTGTTTTTT

j_gene: TRBJ2-2
d_gene: NA
abundance: NA
v_gene: TRBV27
CDR3aa: CASSPIGGNTGELFF
CDR3nt: TGTGCCAGCAGTCCCATCGGGGGGAACACCGGGGAGCTGTTTTTT

j_gene: TRBJ2-1
d_gene: TRBD2
abundance: NA
v_gene: TRBV4-2
CDR3aa: CASSLRPRGGPDNNEQFF
CDR3nt: TGTGCCAGCAGCCTTCGTCCCCGCGGGGGGCCGGATAATAATGAGCAGTTCTTC

j_gene: TRBJ2-1
d_gene: TRBD2
abundance: few
v_gene: TRBV6-6
CDR3aa: CASSYTSGGGGEQFF
CDR3nt: TGTGCCAGCAGTTATACCAGCGGGGGAGGGGGTGAGCAGTTCTTC

j_gene: TRBJ1-2
d_gene: NA
abundance: NA
v_gene: TRBV30
CDR3aa: CAWSSGPWAAGGYTF
CDR3nt: TGTGCCTGGAGTAGTGGGCCCTGGGCCGCCGGTGGCTACACCTTC

j_gene: TRBJ2-6
d_gene: TRBD1
abundance: NA
v_gene: TRBV18
CDR3aa: CASSLLVTGTVISGANVLTF
CDR3nt: TGTGCCAGCTCACTATTGGTCACCGGGACAGTGATCTCTGGGGCCAACGTCCTGACTTTC

j_gene: TRBJ2-2
d_gene: NA
abundance: few
v_gene: TRBV27
CDR3aa: CASSPTGFGTGELFF
CDR3nt: TGTGCCAGCAGCCCCACGGGGTTCGGAACCGGGGAGCTGTTTTTT

j_gene: TRBJ2-2
d_gene: TRBD2
abundance: once
v_gene: TRBV7-3
CDR3aa: CASSPTREGTGELFF
CDR3nt: TGTGCCAGCAGCCCCACACGGGAGGGCACCGGGGAGCTGTTTTTT

j_gene: TRBJ1-1
d_gene: NA
abundance: NA
v_gene: TRBV28
CDR3aa: CATDHVQGMGTEAFF
CDR3nt: TGTGCCACAGATCATGTACAGGGCATGGGGACTGAAGCTTTCTTT

j_gene: TRBJ2-1
d_gene: NA
abundance: NA
v_gene: TRBV11-1
CDR3aa: CASSLVVYNEQFF
CDR3nt: TGTGCCAGCAGCTTAGTCGTATACAATGAGCAGTTCTTC

j_gene: TRBJ2-2
d_gene: TRBD1
abundance: NA
v_gene: TRBV5-1
CDR3aa: CASSLARGTGELFF
CDR3nt: TGCGCCAGCAGCTTGGCCAGGGGGACCGGGGAGCTGTTTTTT

j_gene: TRBJ1-4
d_gene: NA
abundance: NA
v_gene: TRBV5-1
CDR3aa: CASSVGQDNEKLFF
CDR3nt: TGCGCCAGCAGCGTCGGTCAGGATAATGAAAAACTGTTTTTT

j_gene: TRBJ2-3
d_gene: TRBD2
abundance: NA
v_gene: TRBV7-8
CDR3aa: CASSLVLGASGDVDTQYF
CDR3nt: TGTGCCAGCAGCTTAGTCCTCGGGGCTAGCGGGGATGTAGATACGCAGTATTTT

j_gene: TRBJ2-4
d_gene: TRBD2
abundance: NA
v_gene: TRBV5-1
CDR3aa: CASSTSAGGLAKNIQYF
CDR3nt: TGCGCCAGCAGCACCAGCGCGGGGGGTCTCGCCAAAAACATTCAGTACTTC

j_gene: TRBJ2-1
d_gene: TRBD2
abundance: NA
v_gene: TRBV11-3
CDR3aa: CASSRYSSGGANEQFF
CDR3nt: TGTGCCAGCAGCCGTTATTCTAGCGGGGGGGCCAATGAGCAGTTCTTC

j_gene: TRBJ1-1
d_gene: NA
abundance: NA
v_gene: TRBV18
CDR3aa: CASSPRQANTEAFF
CDR3nt: TGTGCCAGCTCACCACGACAGGCGAACACTGAAGCTTTCTTT

j_gene: TRBJ1-5
d_gene: TRBD1
abundance: NA
v_gene: TRBV4-2
CDR3aa: CASSQSFTGVLPQHF
CDR3nt: TGTGCCAGCAGCCAATCATTCACAGGGGTCCTTCCCCAGCATTTT

j_gene: TRBJ1-3
d_gene: TRBD1
abundance: NA
v_gene: TRBV28
CDR3aa: CASSPWTGGFGNTIYF
CDR3nt: TGTGCCAGCAGCCCTTGGACAGGGGGCTTCGGAAACACCATATATTTT

j_gene: TRBJ2-2
d_gene: NA
abundance: once
v_gene: TRBV6-4
CDR3aa: CASSGGGALFF
CDR3nt: TGTGCCAGCAGTGGCGGGGGCGCGCTGTTTTTT

j_gene: TRBJ2-1
d_gene: TRBD2
abundance: once
v_gene: TRBV9
CDR3aa: CASSDRSLGLNNEQFF
CDR3nt: TGTGCCAGCAGCGACAGGTCCTTGGGACTAAACAATGAGCAGTTCTTC

j_gene: TRBJ2-2
d_gene: NA
abundance: few
v_gene: TRBV10-3
CDR3aa: CAISEDRPNTGELFF
CDR3nt: TGTGCCATCAGTGAAGACAGGCCGAACACCGGGGAGCTGTTTTTT

j_gene: TRBJ2-2
d_gene: NA
abundance: NA
v_gene: TRBV5-1
CDR3aa: CASSYTIAGELFF
CDR3nt: TGCGCCAGCAGCTACACGATTGCCGGGGAGCTGTTTTTT

j_gene: TRBJ2-2
d_gene: NA
abundance: NA
v_gene: TRBV19
CDR3aa: CASNQGFGELFF
CDR3nt: TGTGCCAGTAACCAGGGGTTCGGGGAGCTGTTTTTT

j_gene: TRBJ1-5
d_gene: NA
abundance: once
v_gene: TRBV5-5
CDR3aa: CASSLSGMDQPQHF
CDR3nt: TGTGCCAGCAGCTTGTCCGGTATGGATCAGCCCCAGCATTTT

j_gene: TRBJ1-5
d_gene: NA
abundance: NA
v_gene: TRBV5-6
CDR3aa: CASSLARRYGQPQHF
CDR3nt: TGTGCCAGCAGCTTGGCACGGAGGTACGGTCAGCCCCAGCATTTT

j_gene: TRBJ1-4
d_gene: TRBD1
abundance: NA
v_gene: TRBV4-1
CDR3aa: CASSRVGQGLNEKLFF
CDR3nt: TGCGCCAGCAGCCGAGTGGGACAGGGATTGAATGAAAAACTGTTTTTT

j_gene: TRBJ2-2
d_gene: NA
abundance: NA
v_gene: TRBV19
CDR3aa: CASSPRGTGELFF
CDR3nt: TGTGCCAGTAGTCCCCGGGGGACCGGGGAGCTGTTTTTT

j_gene: TRBJ2-7
d_gene: TRBD1
abundance: NA
v_gene: TRBV27
CDR3aa: CASSLYSWTGESEQYF
CDR3nt: TGTGCCAGCAGTTTATATTCGTGGACAGGGGAAAGCGAGCAGTACTTC

j_gene: TRBJ2-5
d_gene: NA
abundance: NA
v_gene: TRBV6-5
CDR3aa: CASRRVQLGETQYF
CDR3nt: TGTGCCAGCAGGCGGGTACAGTTAGGGGAGACCCAGTACTTC

j_gene: TRBJ1-5
d_gene: NA
abundance: once
v_gene: TRBV18
CDR3aa: CASSAGQNNQPQHF
CDR3nt: TGTGCCAGCTCAGCCGGACAGAACAATCAGCCCCAGCATTTT

j_gene: TRBJ1-6
d_gene: NA
abundance: NA
v_gene: TRBV4-1
CDR3aa: CASSQTEDSPLHF
CDR3nt: TGCGCCAGCAGCCAGACAGAAGATTCACCCCTCCACTTT

j_gene: TRBJ2-2
d_gene: NA
abundance: NA
v_gene: TRBV5-6
CDR3aa: CASSLRTFTGELFF
CDR3nt: TGTGCCAGCAGCTTGAGGACATTCACCGGGGAGCTGTTTTTT

j_gene: TRBJ1-2
d_gene: NA
abundance: once
v_gene: TRBV20-1
CDR3aa: CSATREGYTF
CDR3nt: TGCAGTGCTACCAGGGAAGGCTACACCTTC

j_gene: TRBJ2-7
d_gene: NA
abundance: NA
v_gene: TRBV2
CDR3aa: CASSEYYEQYF
CDR3nt: TGTGCCAGCAGTGAATACTACGAGCAGTACTTC

j_gene: TRBJ2-3
d_gene: TRBD2
abundance: NA
v_gene: TRBV11-2
CDR3aa: CASSLGLAAQDTQYF
CDR3nt: TGTGCCAGCAGCTTAGGACTAGCAGCCCAAGATACGCAGTATTTT

j_gene: TRBJ2-7
d_gene: NA
abundance: NA
v_gene: TRBV3-1/TRBV3-2
CDR3aa: CASSLAGRGRYEQYF
CDR3nt: TGTGCCAGCAGTCTGGCCGGCAGGGGCCGGTACGAGCAGTACTTC

j_gene: TRBJ2-7
d_gene: TRBD1
abundance: NA
v_gene: TRBV7-8
CDR3aa: CASSYRTPFHRTGSVGEQYF
CDR3nt: TGTGCCAGCAGCTATAGAACACCTTTCCATAGGACAGGGTCTGTAGGCGAGCAGTACTTC